A selection of T cell receptor beta chains follows, all from one sample in a study of blood T cell repertoires in COVID-19. Clones were read by immunoSEQ multiplex PCR, and TCRdb kept only the in-frame ones, dropping some. Counted here are tens of thousands of clones, around 67% occurring once; the ten biggest clones make up roughly 17%. Sequenced sample: peripheral blood. Receptor source: a human donor in a cohort sampled during active COVID-19. CDR3s include the opening cysteine and the closing phenylalanine or tryptophan. A D gene is named only where the DNA matches it firmly. Expanded clones are given a class, and other clones once, few, many or no size at all.

clone size: .
V gene: TRBV25-1
D gene: .
J gene: TRBJ2-5
CDR3 DNA: TGTGCCAGCACTCTAGACCAAGAGACCCAGTACTTC
CDR3 protein: CASTLDQETQYF

clone size: .
V gene: TRBV12-5
D gene: TRBD1
J gene: TRBJ2-3
CDR3 DNA: TGTGCTAGTGGTTTGGGGACCGGGACAGGGAGCACAGATACGCAGTATTTT
CDR3 protein: CASGLGTGTGSTDTQYF

clone size: few
V gene: TRBV6-1
D gene: .
J gene: TRBJ1-3
CDR3 DNA: TGTGCCAGCAGTGAAGGTAGCTCTGGAAACACCATATATTTT
CDR3 protein: CASSEGSSGNTIYF

clone size: .
V gene: TRBV5-6
D gene: .
J gene: TRBJ1-5
CDR3 DNA: TGTGCCAGCAGCCGCAGAGGCAGGGGTACAGGTCAGCCCCAGCATTTT
CDR3 protein: CASSRRGRGTGQPQHF

clone size: once
V gene: TRBV7-8
D gene: .
J gene: TRBJ1-2
CDR3 DNA: TGTGCCAGCAGCTTAGTAGCGGGAAACGCAGCCCGTGGCTACACCTTC
CDR3 protein: CASSLVAGNAARGYTF

clone size: few
V gene: TRBV7-3
D gene: .
J gene: TRBJ1-1
CDR3 DNA: TGTGCCAGCAGCCCGCACCCCGCGGCCACTGAAGCTTTCTTT
CDR3 protein: CASSPHPAATEAFF

clone size: .
V gene: TRBV30
D gene: TRBD1
J gene: TRBJ1-4
CDR3 DNA: TGTGCCTGGAGTTCCCGACAGGGACGATTAAAACTGTTTTTT
CDR3 protein: CAWSSRQGRLKLFF

clone size: once
V gene: TRBV5-6
D gene: .
J gene: TRBJ1-1
CDR3 DNA: TGTGCCAGCAGCCCGGACGGGGGAGGGAACACTGAAGCTTTCTTT
CDR3 protein: CASSPDGGGNTEAFF

clone size: .
V gene: TRBV25-1
D gene: .
J gene: TRBJ2-7
CDR3 DNA: TGTGCCAGCAGTGAAAAGGGGGAGCAGTACTTC
CDR3 protein: CASSEKGEQYF

clone size: .
V gene: TRBV2
D gene: .
J gene: TRBJ1-5
CDR3 DNA: TGTGCCAGCAGTGAAGCCGGCAATCAGCCCCAGCATTTT
CDR3 protein: CASSEAGNQPQHF

clone size: .
V gene: TRBV3-1/TRBV3-2
D gene: TRBD1
J gene: TRBJ2-3
CDR3 DNA: TGTGCCAGCAGCCAAGGAATGGGACAGAGCAGTACGCAGTATTTT
CDR3 protein: CASSQGMGQSSTQYF

clone size: .
V gene: TRBV2
D gene: TRBD2
J gene: TRBJ2-1
CDR3 DNA: TGTGCCAGCAGTGACGGCGGGAGGGGCAATGAGCAGTTCTTC
CDR3 protein: CASSDGGRGNEQFF

clone size: few
V gene: TRBV5-1
D gene: TRBD1
J gene: TRBJ1-5
CDR3 DNA: TGCGCCAGCAGCCCGACAGGGGGCCACAATCAGCCCCAGCATTTT
CDR3 protein: CASSPTGGHNQPQHF

clone size: .
V gene: TRBV24-1
D gene: TRBD2
J gene: TRBJ2-2
CDR3 DNA: TGTGCCACCAGAGGAGCGGGAGGGACCGGGGAGCTGTTTTTT
CDR3 protein: CATRGAGGTGELFF

clone size: .
V gene: TRBV7-2
D gene: TRBD2
J gene: TRBJ2-7
CDR3 DNA: TGTGCCAGCAGCCCCCGGGTGGTGAGCGGGGGGACTTCCTACGAGCAGTACTTC
CDR3 protein: CASSPRVVSGGTSYEQYF

clone size: .
V gene: TRBV7-9
D gene: .
J gene: TRBJ2-3
CDR3 DNA: TGTGCCAGCAGTTACGGTGAGACTAGCACAGATACGCAGTATTTT
CDR3 protein: CASSYGETSTDTQYF

clone size: .
V gene: TRBV18
D gene: .
J gene: TRBJ2-6
CDR3 DNA: TGTGCCAGCTCACCACAGCCGCCCAGGGGAACCTCTGGGGCCAACGTCCTGACTTTC
CDR3 protein: CASSPQPPRGTSGANVLTF

clone size: .
V gene: TRBV6-2/TRBV6-3
D gene: TRBD1
J gene: TRBJ1-2
CDR3 DNA: TGTGCCAGCAGTGGGACCGGGGCGGACAGGGTCTTTGGCTACACCTTC
CDR3 protein: CASSGTGADRVFGYTF

clone size: few
V gene: TRBV11-2
D gene: .
J gene: TRBJ1-4
CDR3 DNA: TGTGCCAGCAGCCAAACCCGGGTCGAAAAACTGTTTTTT
CDR3 protein: CASSQTRVEKLFF

clone size: .
V gene: TRBV10-3
D gene: TRBD2
J gene: TRBJ2-3
CDR3 DNA: TGTGCCATCATGGGCGGGGGGCCAAGCACAGATACGCAGTATTTT
CDR3 protein: CAIMGGGPSTDTQYF

clone size: .
V gene: TRBV15
D gene: TRBD2
J gene: TRBJ2-1
CDR3 DNA: TGTGCCACCAGCAGAGAAAGGGCGGGAGGACCCAATGAGCAGTTCTTC
CDR3 protein: CATSRERAGGPNEQFF

clone size: many
V gene: TRBV12-3/TRBV12-4
D gene: .
J gene: TRBJ2-7
CDR3 DNA: TGTGCCAGCAGAGTTGGACAGTCCGAGCAGTACTTC
CDR3 protein: CASRVGQSEQYF

clone size: .
V gene: TRBV6-2/TRBV6-3
D gene: TRBD2
J gene: TRBJ2-3
CDR3 DNA: TGTGCCAGCAGTTACTATACTAGCGGGAGGGCCCTGAGCACAGATACGCAGTATTTT
CDR3 protein: CASSYYTSGRALSTDTQYF

clone size: few
V gene: TRBV19
D gene: TRBD1
J gene: TRBJ1-5
CDR3 DNA: TGTGCCAGTAGACAGGGGAATCAGCCCCAGCATTTT
CDR3 protein: CASRQGNQPQHF

clone size: .
V gene: TRBV19
D gene: .
J gene: TRBJ2-1
CDR3 DNA: TGTGCCAGTGTTTCCCGGGAGAGCGATGAGCAGTTCTTC
CDR3 protein: CASVSRESDEQFF

clone size: .
V gene: TRBV7-9
D gene: TRBD1
J gene: TRBJ1-2
CDR3 DNA: TGTGCCAGCAGCTTAAGCGGGACAGGCGATGGCTACACCTTC
CDR3 protein: CASSLSGTGDGYTF

clone size: .
V gene: TRBV7-2
D gene: .
J gene: TRBJ1-2
CDR3 DNA: TGTGCCAGCAGCTTATCCGGCGCGGGAAAGGCAGGTGGCTACACCTTC
CDR3 protein: CASSLSGAGKAGGYTF